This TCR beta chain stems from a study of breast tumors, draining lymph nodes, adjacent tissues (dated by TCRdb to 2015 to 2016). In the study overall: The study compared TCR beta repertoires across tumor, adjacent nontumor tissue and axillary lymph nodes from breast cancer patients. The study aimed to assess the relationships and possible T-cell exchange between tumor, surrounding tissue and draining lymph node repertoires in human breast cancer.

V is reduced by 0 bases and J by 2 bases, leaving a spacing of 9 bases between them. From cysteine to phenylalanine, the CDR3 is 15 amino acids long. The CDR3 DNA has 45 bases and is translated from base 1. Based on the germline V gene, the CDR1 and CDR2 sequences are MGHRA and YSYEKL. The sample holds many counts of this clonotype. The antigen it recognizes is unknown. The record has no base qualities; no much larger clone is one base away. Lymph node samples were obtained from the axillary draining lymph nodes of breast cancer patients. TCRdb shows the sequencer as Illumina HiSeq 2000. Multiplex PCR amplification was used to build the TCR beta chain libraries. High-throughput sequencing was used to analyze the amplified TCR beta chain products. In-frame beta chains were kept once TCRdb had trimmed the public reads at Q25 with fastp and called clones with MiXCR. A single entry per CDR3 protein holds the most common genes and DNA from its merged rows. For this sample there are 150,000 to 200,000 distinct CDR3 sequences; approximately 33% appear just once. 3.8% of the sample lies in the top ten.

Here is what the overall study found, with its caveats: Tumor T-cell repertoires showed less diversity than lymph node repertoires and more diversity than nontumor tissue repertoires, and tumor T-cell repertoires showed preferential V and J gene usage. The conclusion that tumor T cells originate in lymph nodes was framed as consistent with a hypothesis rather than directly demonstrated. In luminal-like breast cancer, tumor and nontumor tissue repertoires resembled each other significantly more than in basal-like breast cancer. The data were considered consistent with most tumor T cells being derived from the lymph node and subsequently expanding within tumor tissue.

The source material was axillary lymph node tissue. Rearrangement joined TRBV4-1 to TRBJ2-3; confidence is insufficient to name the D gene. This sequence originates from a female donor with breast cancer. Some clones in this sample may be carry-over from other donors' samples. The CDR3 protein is CASSQEGQTTDTQYF. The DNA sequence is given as TGCGCCAGCAGCCAAGAAGGGCAGACCACAGATACGCAGTATTTT.